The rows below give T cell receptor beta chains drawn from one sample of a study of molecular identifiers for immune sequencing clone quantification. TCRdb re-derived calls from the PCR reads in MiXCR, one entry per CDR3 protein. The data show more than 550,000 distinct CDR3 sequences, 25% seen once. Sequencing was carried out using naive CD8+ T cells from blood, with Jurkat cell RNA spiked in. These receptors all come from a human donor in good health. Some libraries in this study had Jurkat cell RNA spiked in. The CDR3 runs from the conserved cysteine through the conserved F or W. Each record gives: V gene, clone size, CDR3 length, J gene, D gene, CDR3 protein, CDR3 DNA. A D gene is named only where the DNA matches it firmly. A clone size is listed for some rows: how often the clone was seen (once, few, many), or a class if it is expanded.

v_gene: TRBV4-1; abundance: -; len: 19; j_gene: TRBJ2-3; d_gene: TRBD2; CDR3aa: CASSQGLLAGGRKTDTQYF; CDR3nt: TGCGCCAGCAGCCAAGGCTTACTAGCGGGGGGGCGAAAGACAGATACGCAGTATTTT
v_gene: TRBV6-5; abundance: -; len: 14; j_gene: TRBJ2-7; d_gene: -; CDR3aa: CASSPGGPTHEQYF; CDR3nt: TGTGCCAGCAGTCCCGGGGGCCCAACCCACGAGCAGTACTTC
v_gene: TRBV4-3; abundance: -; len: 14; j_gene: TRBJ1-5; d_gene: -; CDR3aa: CASSQWTGDQPQHF; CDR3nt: TGCGCCAGCAGCCAATGGACGGGGGATCAGCCCCAGCATTTT
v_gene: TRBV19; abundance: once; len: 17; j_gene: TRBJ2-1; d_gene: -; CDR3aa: CASSMDLEPSWGDEQFF; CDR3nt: TGTGCCAGTAGTATGGATCTAGAGCCCTCGTGGGGCGATGAGCAGTTCTTC
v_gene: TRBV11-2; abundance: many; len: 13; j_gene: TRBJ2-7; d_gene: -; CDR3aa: CASSRIVPYEQYF; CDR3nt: TGTGCCAGCAGCCGTATAGTTCCCTACGAGCAGTACTTC
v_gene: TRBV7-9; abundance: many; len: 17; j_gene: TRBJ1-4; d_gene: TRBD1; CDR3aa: CASSLVSKGAANEKLFF; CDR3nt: TGTGCCAGCAGCTTAGTTTCCAAGGGGGCGGCTAATGAAAAACTGTTTTTT
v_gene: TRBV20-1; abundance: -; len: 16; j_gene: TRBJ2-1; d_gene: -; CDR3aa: CSARDLWGQKYNEQFF; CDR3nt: TGCAGTGCTAGAGATTTGTGGGGCCAAAAATACAATGAGCAGTTCTTC
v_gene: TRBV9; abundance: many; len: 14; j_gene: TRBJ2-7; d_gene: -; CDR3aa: CASSVVGSSYEQYF; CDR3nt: TGTGCCAGCAGCGTAGTAGGCAGTAGCTACGAGCAGTACTTC
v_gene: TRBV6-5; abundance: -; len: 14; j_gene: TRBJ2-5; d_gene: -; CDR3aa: CASSDLRIKETQYF; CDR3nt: TGTGCCAGCAGCGACCTCCGTATAAAAGAGACCCAGTACTTC
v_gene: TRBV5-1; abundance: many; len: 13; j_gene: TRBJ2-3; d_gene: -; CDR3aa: CASRVYGTDTQYF; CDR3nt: TGCGCCAGCAGAGTTTACGGCACAGATACGCAGTATTTT
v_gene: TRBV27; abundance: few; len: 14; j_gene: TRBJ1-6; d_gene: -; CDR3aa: CASSLSGNNSPLHF; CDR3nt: TGTGCCAGCAGTTTATCGGGTAATAATTCACCCCTCCACTTT
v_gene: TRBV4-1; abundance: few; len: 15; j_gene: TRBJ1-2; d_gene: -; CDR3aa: CASSQALSGAYGYTF; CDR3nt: TGCGCCAGCAGCCAGGCCCTCTCTGGGGCATATGGCTACACCTTC
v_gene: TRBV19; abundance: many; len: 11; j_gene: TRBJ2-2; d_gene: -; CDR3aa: CASSTPGELFF; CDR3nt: TGTGCCAGTAGTACTCCCGGGGAGCTGTTTTTT
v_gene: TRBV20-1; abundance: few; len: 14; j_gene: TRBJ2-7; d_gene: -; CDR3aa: CSAPYDKPDYEQYF; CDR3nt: TGCAGTGCCCCCTACGATAAACCTGACTACGAGCAGTACTTC
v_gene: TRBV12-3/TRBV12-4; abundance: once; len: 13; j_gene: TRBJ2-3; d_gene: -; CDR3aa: CASIPAEASTQYF; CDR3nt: TGTGCCAGCATCCCCGCTGAGGCGTCTACGCAGTATTTT
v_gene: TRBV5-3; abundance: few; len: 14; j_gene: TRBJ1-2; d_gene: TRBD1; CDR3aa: CASSLVQGADGYTF; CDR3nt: TGTGCCAGCAGCTTGGTCCAGGGGGCAGATGGCTACACCTTC
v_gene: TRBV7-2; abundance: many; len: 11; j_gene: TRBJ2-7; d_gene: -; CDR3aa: CASSLTYEQYF; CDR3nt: TGTGCCAGCAGCCTGACCTACGAGCAGTACTTC
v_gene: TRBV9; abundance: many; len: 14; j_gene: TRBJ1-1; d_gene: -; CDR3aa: CASSGLDGNTEAFF; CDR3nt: TGTGCCAGCAGCGGATTGGACGGAAACACTGAAGCTTTCTTT
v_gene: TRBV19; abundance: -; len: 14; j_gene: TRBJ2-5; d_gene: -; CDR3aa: CASSIEGTQETQYF; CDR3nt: TGTGCCAGTAGTATTGAGGGGACCCAAGAGACCCAGTACTTC
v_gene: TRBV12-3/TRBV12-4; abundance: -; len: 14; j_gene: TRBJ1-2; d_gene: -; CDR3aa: CASSAGLDNYGYTF; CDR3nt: TGTGCCAGCAGTGCAGGATTGGACAACTATGGCTACACCTTC
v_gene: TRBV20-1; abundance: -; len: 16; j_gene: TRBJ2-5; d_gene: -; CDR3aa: CSARDLRVSIQETQYF; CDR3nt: TGCAGTGCTAGGGACCTGCGAGTGTCTATACAAGAGACCCAGTACTTC
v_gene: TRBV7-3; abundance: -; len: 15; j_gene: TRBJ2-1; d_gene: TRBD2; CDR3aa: CASSLTGGRLNEQFF; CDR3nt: TGTGCCAGCAGCTTAACTGGCGGGAGATTAAATGAGCAGTTCTTC
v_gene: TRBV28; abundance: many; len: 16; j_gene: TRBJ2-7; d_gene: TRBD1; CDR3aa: CASSNRGGGLSYEQYF; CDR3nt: TGTGCCAGCAGTAACCGAGGGGGCGGACTCTCCTACGAGCAGTACTTC
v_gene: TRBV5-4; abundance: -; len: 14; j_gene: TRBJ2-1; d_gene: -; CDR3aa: CANRDWGSYNEQFF; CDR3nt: TGTGCCAACCGGGACTGGGGATCCTACAATGAGCAGTTCTTC
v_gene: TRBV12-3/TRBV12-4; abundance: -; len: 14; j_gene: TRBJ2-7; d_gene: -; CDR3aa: CASSLGSSTYEQYF; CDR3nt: TGTGCCAGCAGTTTAGGGAGTTCTACCTACGAGCAGTACTTC
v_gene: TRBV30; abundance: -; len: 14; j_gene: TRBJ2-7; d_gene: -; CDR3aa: CARSSRGGPYEQYF; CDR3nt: TGTGCCCGGAGTTCCCGGGGCGGGCCCTACGAGCAGTACTTC
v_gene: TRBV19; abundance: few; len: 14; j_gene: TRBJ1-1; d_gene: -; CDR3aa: CASSIGGHYTEAFF; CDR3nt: TGTGCCAGTAGTATTGGGGGACATTACACTGAAGCTTTCTTT